This TCR beta chain was found in a study of cytomegalovirus exposure and HLA in healthy donors. Findings and caveats of the study: Previous analysis showed most TCR beta V segments were productive about 87% or about 30% of the time. In a later analysis, V- and J-gene trimming of beta chains associated with a DCLRE1C missense variant, replicated independently.

Comment on this clone: Its cognate antigen is unknown.

Germline V lookup: CDR1 SQVTM, CDR2 ANQGSEA. Trimming cost V 6 bases and J 2 bases; bases outside gene matches: 14. The CDR3 length is 16 residues. The primer mix had 60 Vbeta and 13 Jbeta primers. Repertoires were generated with immunoSEQ multiplex PCR, while TCRdb's copy carries only in-frame clones and drops some. The sample has 50,000 or so clones, approximately 70% seen once. The sequenced sample consisted of PBMCs. The sequence was obtained from a young man in good health and CMV-seronegative. The chain uses TRBV29-1 and TRBJ2-7, with 9 bases matching TRBD2. The CDR3 loop is CSVRPRLAGNTYEQYF. For the CDR3, the DNA is TGCAGCGTACGGCCACGGCTAGCGGGGAACACCTACGAGCAGTACTTC.